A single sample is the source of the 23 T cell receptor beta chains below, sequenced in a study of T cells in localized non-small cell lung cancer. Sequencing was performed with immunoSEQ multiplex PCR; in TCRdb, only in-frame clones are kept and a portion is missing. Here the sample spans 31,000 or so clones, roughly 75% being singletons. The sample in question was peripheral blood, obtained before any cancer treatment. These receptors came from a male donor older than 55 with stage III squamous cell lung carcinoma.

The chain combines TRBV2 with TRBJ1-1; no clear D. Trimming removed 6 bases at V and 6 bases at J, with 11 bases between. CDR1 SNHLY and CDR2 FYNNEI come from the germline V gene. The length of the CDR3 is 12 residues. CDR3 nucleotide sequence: TGTGCCAGCAGGAGTTTAGGAGCTGAAGCTTTCTTT. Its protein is CASRSLGAEAFF.

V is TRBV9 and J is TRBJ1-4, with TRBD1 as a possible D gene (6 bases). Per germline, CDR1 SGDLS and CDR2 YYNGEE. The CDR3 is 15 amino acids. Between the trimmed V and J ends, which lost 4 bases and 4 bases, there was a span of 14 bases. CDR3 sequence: CASSPSGGYNEKLFF. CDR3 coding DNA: TGTGCCAGCAGCCCTTCGGGGGGCTATAATGAAAAACTGTTTTTT.

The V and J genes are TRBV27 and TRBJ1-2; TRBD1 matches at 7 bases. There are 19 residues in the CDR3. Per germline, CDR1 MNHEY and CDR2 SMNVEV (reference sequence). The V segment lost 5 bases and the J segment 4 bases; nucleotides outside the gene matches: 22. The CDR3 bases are TGTGCCAGCAGTCCACAATACCTTATCCCCGGGACAGCCTTCTATGGCTACACCTTC. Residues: CASSPQYLIPGTAFYGYTF.

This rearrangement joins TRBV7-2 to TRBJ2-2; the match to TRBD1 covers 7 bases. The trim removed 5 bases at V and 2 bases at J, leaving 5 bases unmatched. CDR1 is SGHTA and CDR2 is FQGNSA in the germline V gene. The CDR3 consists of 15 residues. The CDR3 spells CASSVGTANTGELFF. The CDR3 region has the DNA TGTGCCAGCAGCGTCGGGACAGCAAACACCGGGGAGCTGTTTTTT. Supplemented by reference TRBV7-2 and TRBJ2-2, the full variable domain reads GAGVSQSPSNKVTEKGKDVELRCDPISGHTALYWYRQSLGQGLEFLIYFQGNSAPDKSGLPSDRFSAERTGGSVSTLTIQRTQQEDSAVYLCASSVGTANTGELFFGEGSRLTVL.

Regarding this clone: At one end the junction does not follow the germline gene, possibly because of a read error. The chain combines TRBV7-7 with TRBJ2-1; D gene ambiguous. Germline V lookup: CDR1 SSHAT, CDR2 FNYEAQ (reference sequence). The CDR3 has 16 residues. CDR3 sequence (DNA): TGTGCTAGCAGCCGTAACGTCCAGAATTCGGGCAATGAGCAGTTCTTC. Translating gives CASSRNVQNSGNEQFF.

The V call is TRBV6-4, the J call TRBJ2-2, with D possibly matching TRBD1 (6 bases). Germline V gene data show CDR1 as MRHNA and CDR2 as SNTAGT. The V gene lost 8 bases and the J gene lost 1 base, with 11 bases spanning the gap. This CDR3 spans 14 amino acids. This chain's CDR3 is CASRRQENTGELFF. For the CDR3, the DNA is TGTGCCAGCCGGAGACAGGAGAACACCGGGGAGCTGTTTTTT.

CDR3 sequence: CASSRDQPQHF. DNA of the CDR3: TGTGCCAGCTCACGCGATCAGCCCCAGCATTTT. The chain uses TRBV18 and TRBJ1-5; no definite D call. CDR1 is KGHSH and CDR2 is LQKENI in the germline V gene. Trimming took off 4 bases at V and 5 bases at J, with 3 bases between the two ends. The CDR3 runs 11 residues.

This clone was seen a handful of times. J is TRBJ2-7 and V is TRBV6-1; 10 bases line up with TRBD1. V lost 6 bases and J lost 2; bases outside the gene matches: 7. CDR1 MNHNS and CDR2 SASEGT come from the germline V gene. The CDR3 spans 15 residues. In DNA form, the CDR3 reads TGTGCCAGCAGCTCTCCGGGACAGGGGACCTACGAGCAGTACTTC. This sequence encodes CASSSPGQGTYEQYF.

CDR3 nucleotides: TGTGCCAGCAGTTTATTAGGTCCCCGTGGGACTAGCGGAGCCTACAATGAGCAGTTCTTC. Translated, it gives CASSLLGPRGTSGAYNEQFF. V is TRBV27 and J is TRBJ2-1; 11 nucleotides line up with TRBD2. The germline CDR1 and CDR2 sequences are MNHEY and SMNVEV (reference sequence). There are 20 residues in the CDR3. The V segment lost 1 base and the J segment 2 bases; nucleotides outside the gene matches: 13.

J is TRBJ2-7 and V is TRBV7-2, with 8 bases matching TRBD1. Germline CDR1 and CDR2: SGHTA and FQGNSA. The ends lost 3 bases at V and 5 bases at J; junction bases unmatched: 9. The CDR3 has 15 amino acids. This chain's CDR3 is CASSFKGSGGDEQYF. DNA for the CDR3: TGTGCCAGCAGCTTTAAGGGATCAGGGGGCGACGAGCAGTACTTC.

CDR3 DNA: TGTGCCAGCAGTTATTACCCCCCGGTGAACACCGGGGAGCTGTTTTTT. Protein product: CASSYYPPVNTGELFF. The V call is TRBV6-5, the J call TRBJ2-2; D unclear. V lost 3 bases and J 1 base, leaving 12 bases between the germline ends. CDR1 and CDR2 (germline): MNHEY, SVGAGI. The CDR3 has 16 residues.

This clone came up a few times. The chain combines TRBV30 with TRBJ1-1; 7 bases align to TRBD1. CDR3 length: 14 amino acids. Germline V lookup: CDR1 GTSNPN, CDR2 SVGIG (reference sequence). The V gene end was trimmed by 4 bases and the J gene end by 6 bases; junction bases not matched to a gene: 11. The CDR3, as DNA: TGTGCCTGGAACCTGAGAGGGGGCTTGGCTGAAGCTTTCTTT. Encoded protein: CAWNLRGGLAEAFF.

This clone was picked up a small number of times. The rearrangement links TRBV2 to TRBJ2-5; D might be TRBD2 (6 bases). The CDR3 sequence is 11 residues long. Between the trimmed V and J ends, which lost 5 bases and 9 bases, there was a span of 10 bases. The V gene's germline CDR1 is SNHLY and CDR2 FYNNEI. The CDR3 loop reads CASSYGGAQYF. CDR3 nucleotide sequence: TGTGCCAGCAGTTACGGCGGGGCCCAGTACTTC.

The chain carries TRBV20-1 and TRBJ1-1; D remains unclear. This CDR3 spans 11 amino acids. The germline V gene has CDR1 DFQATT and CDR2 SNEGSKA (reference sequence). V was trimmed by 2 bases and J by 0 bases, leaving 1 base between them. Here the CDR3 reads CSARMNTEAFF. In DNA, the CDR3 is TGCAGTGCTAGAATGAACACTGAAGCTTTCTTT.

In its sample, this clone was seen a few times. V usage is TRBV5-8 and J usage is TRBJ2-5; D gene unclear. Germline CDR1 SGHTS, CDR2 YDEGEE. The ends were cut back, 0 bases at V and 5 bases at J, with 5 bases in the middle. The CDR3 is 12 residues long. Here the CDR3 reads CASSLVVETQYF. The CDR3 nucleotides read TGTGCCAGCAGCTTGGTTGTGGAGACCCAGTACTTC.

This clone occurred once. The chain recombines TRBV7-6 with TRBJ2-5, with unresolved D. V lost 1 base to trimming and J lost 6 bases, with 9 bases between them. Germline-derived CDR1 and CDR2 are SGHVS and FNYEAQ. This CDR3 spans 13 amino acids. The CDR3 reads CASSLGSVKTQYF. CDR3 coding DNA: TGTGCCAGCAGCTTAGGGTCCGTCAAGACCCAGTACTTC.

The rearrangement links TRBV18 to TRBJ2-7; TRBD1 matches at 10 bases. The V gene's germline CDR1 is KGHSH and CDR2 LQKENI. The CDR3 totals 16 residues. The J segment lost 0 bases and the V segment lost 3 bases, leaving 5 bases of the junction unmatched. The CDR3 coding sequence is TGTGCCAGCTCACCTTCGACAGGGGGCAGCTCCTACGAGCAGTACTTC. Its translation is CASSPSTGGSSYEQYF.

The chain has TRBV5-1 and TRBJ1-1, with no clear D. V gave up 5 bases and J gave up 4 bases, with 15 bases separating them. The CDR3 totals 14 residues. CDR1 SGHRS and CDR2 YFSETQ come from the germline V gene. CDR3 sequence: CASSHQDGGTEAFF. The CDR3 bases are TGCGCCAGCAGTCATCAGGATGGAGGCACTGAAGCTTTCTTT. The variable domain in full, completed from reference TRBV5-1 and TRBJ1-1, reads KAGVTQTPRYLIKTRGQQVTLSCSPISGHRSVSWYQQTPGQGLQFLFEYFSETQRNKGNFPGRFSGRQFSNSRSEMNVSTLELGDSALYLCASSHQDGGTEAFFGQGTRLTVV.

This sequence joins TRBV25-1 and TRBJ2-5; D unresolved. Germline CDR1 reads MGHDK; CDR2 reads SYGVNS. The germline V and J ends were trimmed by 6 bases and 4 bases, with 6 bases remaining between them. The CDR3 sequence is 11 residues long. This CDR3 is CASRIGETQYF. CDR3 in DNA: TGTGCCAGCAGGATAGGAGAGACCCAGTACTTC. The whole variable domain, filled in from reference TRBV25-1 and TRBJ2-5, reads EADIYQTPRYLVIGTGKKITLECSQTMGHDKMYWYQQDPGMELHLIHYSYGVNSTEKGDLSSESTVSRIRTEHFPLTLESARPSHTSQYLCASRIGETQYFGPGTRLLVL.

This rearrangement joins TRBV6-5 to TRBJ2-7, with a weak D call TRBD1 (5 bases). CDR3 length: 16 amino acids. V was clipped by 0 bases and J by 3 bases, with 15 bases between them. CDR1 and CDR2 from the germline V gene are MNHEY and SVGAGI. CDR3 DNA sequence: TGTGCCAGCAGTTACTCTCGGGCCTCTGGACACTACGAGCAGTACTTC. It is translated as CASSYSRASGHYEQYF.

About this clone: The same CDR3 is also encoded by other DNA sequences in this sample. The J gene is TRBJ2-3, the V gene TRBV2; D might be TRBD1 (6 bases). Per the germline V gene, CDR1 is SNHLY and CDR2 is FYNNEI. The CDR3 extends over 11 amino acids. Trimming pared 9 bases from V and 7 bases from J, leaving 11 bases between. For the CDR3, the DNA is TGTGCCAGTTCAAGGGACAATACGCAGTATTTT. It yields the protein CASSRDNTQYF.

The CDR3 loop is CASSHDQGISYNEQFF. CDR3 in DNA: TGCGCCAGCAGCCATGATCAGGGGATCTCCTACAATGAGCAGTTCTTC. V and J are TRBV4-3 and TRBJ2-1; possible D gene TRBD1, 6 bases. The V gene lost 3 bases and the J gene lost 0 bases, with 12 bases spanning the gap. Germline values: CDR1 LGHNA, CDR2 YSLEER. The CDR3 loop spans 16 amino acids.

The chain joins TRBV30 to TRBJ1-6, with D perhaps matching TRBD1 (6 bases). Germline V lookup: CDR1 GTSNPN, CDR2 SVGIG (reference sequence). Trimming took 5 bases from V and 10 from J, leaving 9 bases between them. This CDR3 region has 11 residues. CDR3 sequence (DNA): TGTGCCTGGGGCCAGGGGTCACCCCTCCACTTT. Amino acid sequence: CAWGQGSPLHF.